This T cell receptor beta chain was sequenced in a study of breast tumors, draining lymph nodes, adjacent tissues. TCRdb independently ran MiXCR on the multiplex PCR reads; one entry per CDR3 protein. The sample includes 200,000 or so distinct CDR3 sequences, 31% seen only once; the top ten take around 4.4%. Breast cancer patients provided tissue from their axillary draining lymph nodes. V was trimmed by 5 bases and J by 4 bases, leaving 15 bases between them. Germline V gene data show CDR1 as MNHEY and CDR2 as SVGAGI. The length of the CDR3 is 15 residues. Sequenced: axillary lymph node tissue. V and J are TRBV6-5 and TRBJ1-5; D call uncertain. This clonotype was sampled from a female donor with breast cancer. Some clones in this sample may be carry-over from other donors' samples. CDR3 residues: CASSPTRQENQPQHF. CDR3 nucleotide sequence: TGTGCCAGCAGTCCGACACGGCAGGAGAATCAGCCCCAGCATTTT.